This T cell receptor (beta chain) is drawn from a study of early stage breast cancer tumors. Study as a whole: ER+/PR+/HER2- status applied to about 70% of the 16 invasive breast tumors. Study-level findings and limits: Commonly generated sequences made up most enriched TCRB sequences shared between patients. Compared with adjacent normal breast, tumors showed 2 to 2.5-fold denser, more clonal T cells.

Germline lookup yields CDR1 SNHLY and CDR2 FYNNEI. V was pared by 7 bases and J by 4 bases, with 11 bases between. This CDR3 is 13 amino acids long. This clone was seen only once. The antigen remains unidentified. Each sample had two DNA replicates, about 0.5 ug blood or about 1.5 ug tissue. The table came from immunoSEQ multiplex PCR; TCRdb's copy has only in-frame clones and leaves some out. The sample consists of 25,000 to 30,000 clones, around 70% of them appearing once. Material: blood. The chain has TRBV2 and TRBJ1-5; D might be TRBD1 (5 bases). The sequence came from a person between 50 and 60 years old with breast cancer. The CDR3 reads CASNRDGNQPQHF. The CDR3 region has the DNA TGTGCCAGCAACCGGGACGGAAATCAGCCCCAGCATTTT.